The T cell receptor beta chain described here comes from a study of blood T cell repertoires in COVID-19. Background on the study: Sites across the United States, Italy and Spain contributed samples from acute and convalescent COVID-19.

Authors' processing steps: How many nucleated cells were present was estimated from reference gene primer amplification. The assay was immunoSEQ multiplex PCR, and TCRdb's table has in-frame clones only and misses some. For V, J and clone size, that table is used; D and trimming come from the DNA. Of fewer than 45,000 clones listed, 85% to 95% were seen once; the top ten hold around 5%. The sample taken for sequencing was peripheral blood. This TCR came from a human donor in a cohort sampled during active COVID-19.

Here the CDR3 reads CASSFYSGTNTQYF. The CDR3 region has the DNA TGTGCCAGCAGTTTTTATTCAGGAACCAATACGCAGTATTTT. The chain employs TRBV28 and TRBJ2-3; the D is unclear. The CDR3 is 14 residues long. The germline V gene has CDR1 MDHEN and CDR2 SYDVKM. Trimming removed 3 bases from V and 7 bases from J, with 14 bases in between.